The subject of this entry is one T cell receptor (beta chain). This CDR3 region has 14 residues. Trimming pared 2 bases from V and 3 bases from J, leaving 11 bases between. Germline values: CDR1 PRHDT, CDR2 FYEKMQ (reference sequence). These data belong to a study of blood T cell repertoires in COVID-19. Study as a whole: Acute and convalescent COVID-19 samples came from the United States, Italy and Spain.

Clones were sequenced by immunoSEQ multiplex PCR, and TCRdb holds only the in-frame ones, with some missing. Seen here are about 120,000 clones, 80% to 90% observed once, and the top ten hold about 18%. This clonotype was sampled from a human donor with acute or convalescent COVID-19. The donor label of this sample is uncertain. The sample consisted of peripheral blood. The chain couples TRBV13 to TRBJ2-7, with a possible D match to TRBD2 (5 bases). CDR3 DNA sequence: TGTGCCAGCAGCTTACGAGGGTCGGGCTACGAGCAGTACTTC. Protein: CASSLRGSGYEQYF.